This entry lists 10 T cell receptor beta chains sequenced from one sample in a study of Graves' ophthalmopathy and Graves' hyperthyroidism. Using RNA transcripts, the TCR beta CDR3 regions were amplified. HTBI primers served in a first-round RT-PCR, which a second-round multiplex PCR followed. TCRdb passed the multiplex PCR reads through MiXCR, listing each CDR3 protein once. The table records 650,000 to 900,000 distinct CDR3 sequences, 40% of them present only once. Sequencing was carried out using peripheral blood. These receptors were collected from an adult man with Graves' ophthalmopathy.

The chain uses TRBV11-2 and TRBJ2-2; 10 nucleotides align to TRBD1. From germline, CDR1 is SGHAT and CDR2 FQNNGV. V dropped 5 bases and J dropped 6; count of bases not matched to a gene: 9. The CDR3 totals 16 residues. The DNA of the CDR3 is TGTGCCAGCAGCACTCGGACAGGGGGGAATCCCGGGGAGCTGTTTTTT. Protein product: CASSTRTGGNPGELFF.

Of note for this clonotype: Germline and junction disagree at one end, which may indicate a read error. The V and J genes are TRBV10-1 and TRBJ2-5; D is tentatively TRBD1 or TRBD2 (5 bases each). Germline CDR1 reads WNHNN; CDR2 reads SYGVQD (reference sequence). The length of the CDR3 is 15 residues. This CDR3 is CASSRGIRGQETQYF. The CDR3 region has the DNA TGTGCCAGCAGCCGGGGTATAAGGGGACAAGAGACCCAGTACTTC.

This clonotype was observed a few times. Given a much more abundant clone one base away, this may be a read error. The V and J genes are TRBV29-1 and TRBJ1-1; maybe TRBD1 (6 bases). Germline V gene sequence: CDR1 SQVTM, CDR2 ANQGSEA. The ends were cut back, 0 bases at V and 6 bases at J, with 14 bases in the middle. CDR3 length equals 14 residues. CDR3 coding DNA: TGCAGCGTTGAAGATACGCAGGGACACGCTGAAGCTTTCTTT. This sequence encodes CSVEDTQGHAEAFF.

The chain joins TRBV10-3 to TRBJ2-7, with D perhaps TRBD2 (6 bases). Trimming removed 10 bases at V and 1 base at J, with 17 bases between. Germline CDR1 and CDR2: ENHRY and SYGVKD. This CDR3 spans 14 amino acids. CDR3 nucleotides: TGTGCCAGCCGTTCCGGCGGAGGGTCCTACGAGCAGTACTTC. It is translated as CASRSGGGSYEQYF.

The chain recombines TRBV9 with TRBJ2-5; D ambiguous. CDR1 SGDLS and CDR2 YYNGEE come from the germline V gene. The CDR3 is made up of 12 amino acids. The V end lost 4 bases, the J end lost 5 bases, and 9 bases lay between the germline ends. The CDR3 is CASSYIEETQYF. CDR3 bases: TGTGCCAGCAGCTACATAGAGGAGACCCAGTACTTC.

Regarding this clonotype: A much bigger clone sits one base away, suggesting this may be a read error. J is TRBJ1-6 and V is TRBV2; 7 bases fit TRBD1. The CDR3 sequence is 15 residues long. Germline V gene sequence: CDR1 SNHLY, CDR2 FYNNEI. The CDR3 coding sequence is TGTGCCAGCAGTACAGGGGTTATAAATAATCCACCCCTCCACTTT. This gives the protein CASSTGVINNPPLHF.

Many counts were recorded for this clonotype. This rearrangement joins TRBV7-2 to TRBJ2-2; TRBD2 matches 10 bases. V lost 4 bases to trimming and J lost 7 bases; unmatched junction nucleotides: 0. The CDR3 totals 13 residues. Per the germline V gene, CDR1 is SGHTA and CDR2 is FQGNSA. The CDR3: CASSWTSGGELFF. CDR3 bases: TGTGCCAGCAGCTGGACTAGCGGCGGGGAGCTGTTTTTT.

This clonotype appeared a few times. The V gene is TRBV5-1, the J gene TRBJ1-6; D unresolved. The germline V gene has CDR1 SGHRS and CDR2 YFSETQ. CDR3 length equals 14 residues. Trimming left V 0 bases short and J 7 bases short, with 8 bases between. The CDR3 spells CASSLGRENSPLHF. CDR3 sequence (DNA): TGCGCCAGCAGCTTGGGACGGGAAAATTCACCCCTCCACTTT.

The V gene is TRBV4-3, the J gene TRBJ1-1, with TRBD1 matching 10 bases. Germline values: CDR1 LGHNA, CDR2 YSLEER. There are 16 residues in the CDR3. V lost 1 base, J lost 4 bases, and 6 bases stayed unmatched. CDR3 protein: CASSQGDRGEGTEAFF. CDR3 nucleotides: TGCGCCAGCAGCCAAGGGGACAGGGGTGAAGGCACTGAAGCTTTCTTT.

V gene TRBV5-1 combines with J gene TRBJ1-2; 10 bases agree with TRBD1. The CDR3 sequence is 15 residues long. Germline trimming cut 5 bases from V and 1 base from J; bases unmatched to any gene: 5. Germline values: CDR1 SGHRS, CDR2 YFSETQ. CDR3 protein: CASRGTGDFNYGYTF. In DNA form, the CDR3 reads TGCGCCAGCAGGGGGACAGGGGACTTTAACTATGGCTACACCTTC.